This passage covers 27 T cell receptor beta chains from one sample sequenced in a study of T cells after yellow fever vaccination. TCRdb analysed the 5' RACE reads with MiXCR anew, one entry per CDR3 protein. The table includes over 250,000 distinct CDR3 sequences, roughly 3.9% detected once. The sequencing used PBMCs, collected 5 days after the yellow fever booster vaccination. These receptors came from a man aged 18 to 30 who received the YFV17D yellow fever vaccine.

The chain is built from TRBV27 and TRBJ2-3, with 8 bases aligning to TRBD1. V lost 3 bases, J lost 5 bases, and 7 bases stayed unmatched. The CDR3 consists of 15 residues. Germline assignment: CDR1 MNHEY and CDR2 SMNVEV (reference sequence). The CDR3 sequence: CASSFSHGQGDTQYF. In DNA, the CDR3 is TGTGCCAGCAGTTTCTCTCACGGACAGGGAGATACGCAGTATTTT.

This rearrangement joins TRBV7-9 to TRBJ2-7, with 7 bases fitting TRBD2. Germline V gives CDR1 SEHNR, CDR2 FQNEAQ (reference sequence). J gave up 3 bases and V 8 bases, and 4 bases lay outside the gene matches. The CDR3 is 12 residues long. Here the CDR3 DNA reads TGTGCCAGCCTGGGGGGGGGCTACGAGCAGTACTTC. Its translation is CASLGGGYEQYF.

This clonotype occurred a few times. The chain is built from TRBV5-4 and TRBJ2-7, with D possibly matching TRBD2 (6 bases). Germline CDR1 is SGHNT and CDR2 is YYREEE (reference sequence). The V gene lost 4 bases and the J gene lost 4 bases, with 15 bases spanning the gap. This CDR3 region has 14 residues. CDR3 coding DNA: TGTGCCAGCAGCCCTGACACTAGCTTTTACGAGCAGTACGTC. Translated: CASSPDTSFYEQYV.

This clonotype was seen only a few times. CDR3 in amino acids: CASSPGNRETQYF. The CDR3 region has the DNA TGTGCCAGCAGTCCAGGGAATCGGGAGACCCAGTACTTC. The chain carries TRBV12-3 or TRBV12-4 and TRBJ2-5; the D gene is possibly TRBD1 (5 bases). V was trimmed by 5 bases and J by 5 bases, leaving 12 bases between them. The CDR3 runs to 13 residues.

There are a few counts of this clonotype. The rearrangement links TRBV6-1 to TRBJ2-2; D is uncertain. The germline gives CDR1 MNHNS, CDR2 SASEGT. Deletions cut 2 bases from V and 5 bases from J, with 9 bases between. The CDR3 loop spans 14 amino acids. CDR3 amino acids: CASSESVKTGELFF. The CDR3 DNA reads TGTGCCAGCAGTGAAAGCGTGAAAACCGGGGAGCTGTTTTTT.

The sample holds a few counts of this clonotype. The gene calls are TRBV5-1 and TRBJ2-7; 9 positions match TRBD1. Germline-derived CDR1 and CDR2 are SGHRS and YFSETQ. The CDR3 length is 16 residues. With V trimmed by 4 bases and J by 6 bases, 14 bases remained unmatched. The CDR3 region is CASSPPRTGEESEQYF. The CDR3 DNA is TGCGCCAGCAGCCCCCCACGGACAGGGGAGGAGAGCGAGCAGTACTTC.

In nucleotides, the CDR3 is TGTGCCAGCAGGACGGGACAGGGGAGAACTGAAGCTTTCTTT. Encoded protein: CASRTGQGRTEAFF. The J gene is TRBJ1-1, the V gene TRBV12-3 or TRBV12-4, with 10 nucleotides matching TRBD1. This CDR3 comprises 14 residues. Trimming took 6 bases from V and 5 from J; bases not matched to a gene: 6.

This clonotype was detected many times. The chain has TRBV24-1 and TRBJ2-5; the D is unclear. V lost 2 bases to trimming and J lost 2 bases, with 5 bases between them. Per germline, CDR1 KGHDR and CDR2 SFDVKD. CDR3 size: 13 residues. The CDR3 sequence: CATSDSSQETQYF. The CDR3 DNA is TGTGCCACCAGTGATTCATCGCAAGAGACCCAGTACTTC.

This clonotype has more than one count but fewer than ten. The chain joins TRBV4-1 to TRBJ2-2; D is possibly TRBD1 (6 bases). The germline V gene has CDR1 MGHRA and CDR2 YSYEKL. The CDR3 is 16 amino acids. Trimming took 1 base from V and 3 from J, leaving 12 bases between them. The CDR3 sequence: CASSQVHRVDTGELFF. The CDR3 DNA reads as TGCGCCAGCAGCCAAGTCCACAGGGTTGACACCGGGGAGCTGTTTTTT.

This clonotype came up a few times. The chain joins TRBV27 to TRBJ1-2; no clear D. CDR1 and CDR2 from the germline V gene are MNHEY and SMNVEV (reference sequence). The CDR3 is 14 amino acids. The V end was cut by 0 bases, the J end by 0 bases, with 5 bases between. The chain's CDR3 is CASSLSNTNYGYTF. The CDR3 bases are TGTGCCAGCAGTTTATCAAATACTAACTATGGCTACACCTTC.

The chain links TRBV4-1 to TRBJ2-3; D unclear. V was cut by 8 bases and J by 3 bases, with 15 bases left in between. Germline V gives CDR1 MGHRA, CDR2 YSYEKL. The CDR3 length is 14 residues. This CDR3 is CASRPILRTDTQYF. CDR3 in DNA: TGCGCCAGCCGGCCTATCCTACGGACAGATACGCAGTATTTT.

This clonotype was seen a few times. CDR3 amino acids: CSATLGGAGETQYF. The CDR3 DNA reads as TGCAGTGCTACCCTCGGGGGGGCCGGAGAGACCCAGTACTTC. The V and J genes are TRBV20-1 and TRBJ2-5, with 8 bases that match TRBD2. Germline CDR1 DFQATT, CDR2 SNEGSKA (reference sequence). Trimming removed 4 bases from V and 4 bases from J; junction bases left unmatched: 8. The length of the CDR3 is 14 residues.

The sample holds a few counts of this clonotype. This chain connects TRBV7-8 to TRBJ1-2; D uncertain. Trimming took 10 bases from V and 3 from J, leaving 18 bases between them. Germline-derived CDR1 and CDR2 are SGHVS and FQNEAQ. CDR3 length: 14 amino acids. CDR3 sequence: CATSGRYGDYGYTF. Here the CDR3 DNA reads TGTGCCACTAGCGGCCGGTACGGAGACTATGGCTACACCTTC.

This clonotype was detected a few times. The chain links TRBV5-4 to TRBJ2-2; D is perhaps TRBD1 or TRBD2 (7 bases each). In germline, CDR1 is SGHNT, CDR2 YYREEE (reference sequence). V was clipped by 4 bases and J by 0 bases, with 13 bases between them. The CDR3 runs 16 residues. The CDR3 protein is CASSRGGTANTGELFF. The CDR3 DNA follows: TGTGCCAGCAGCAGGGGGGGGACAGCGAACACCGGGGAGCTGTTTTTT.

This clonotype was counted many times. The J gene is TRBJ1-1, the V gene TRBV4-3; no clear D. This CDR3 has 13 residues. The V gene's germline CDR1 is LGHNA and CDR2 YSLEER. Trimming left V 0 bases short and J 7 bases short, with 9 bases between. The CDR3 bases are TGCGCCAGCAGCCAAGAACATTGGGGTGAAGCTTTCTTT. Its protein product is CASSQEHWGEAFF.

This clonotype was detected a few times. The chain carries TRBV7-9 and TRBJ1-2; the match to TRBD1 covers 8 bases. The CDR3 consists of 12 residues. Trimming cost V 7 bases and J 11 bases; bases outside gene matches: 9. Germline values: CDR1 SEHNR, CDR2 FQNEAQ (reference sequence). CDR3 in amino acids: CASTRPGGFYTF. In DNA, the CDR3 is TGTGCCAGCACCCGCCCAGGGGGCTTTTACACCTTC.

This clonotype was seen ten or more times. The V and J genes are TRBV7-9 and TRBJ2-5; TRBD2 is a possible D gene (6 bases). The V end lost 6 bases, the J end lost 0 bases, and 20 bases lay between the germline ends. Germline CDR1 SEHNR, CDR2 FQNEAQ (reference sequence). The CDR3 is made up of 17 amino acids. The DNA for the CDR3 is TGTGCCAGCAGTCAGCTAGCGCGTGGTGATGACCAAGAGACCCAGTACTTC. Its translation is CASSQLARGDDQETQYF.

This clonotype showed up many times. The V call is TRBV25-1, the J call TRBJ2-4; the D gene is possibly TRBD2 (6 bases). CDR3 size: 14 residues. The ends were cut back, 3 bases at V and 7 bases at J, with 13 bases in the middle. Germline V gene data show CDR1 as MGHDK and CDR2 as SYGVNS. DNA of the CDR3: TGTGCCAGCAGTGATACAGCAGGAGGGAACATTCAGTACTTC. Its translation: CASSDTAGGNIQYF.

The chain uses TRBV13 and TRBJ1-2; tentatively, D is TRBD1 (5 bases). V lost 2 bases and J lost 8, with 18 bases in between. The CDR3 runs to 15 residues. In germline, CDR1 is PRHDT, CDR2 FYEKMQ (reference sequence). The DNA of the CDR3 is TGTGCCAGCAGCTTACCCACCGGGAGCCGGGGGGGCTACACCTTC. Translation: CASSLPTGSRGGYTF.

The CDR3 region is CSARATGDHYGYTF. The CDR3, as DNA: TGCAGTGCTAGAGCGACAGGGGACCACTATGGCTACACCTTC. The chain joins TRBV20-1 to TRBJ1-2; TRBD1 agrees at 8 bases. With 1 base clipped from V and 3 bases from J, the junction kept 4 bases outside the gene matches. The CDR3 is made up of 14 amino acids. CDR1 and CDR2 (germline): DFQATT, SNEGSKA (reference sequence).

The chain combines TRBV6-5 with TRBJ1-1; D gene unclear. CDR3 length equals 14 residues. Trimming took off 5 bases at V and 3 bases at J, with 13 bases between the two ends. The germline V gene encodes CDR1 MNHEY and CDR2 SVGAGI. This CDR3 is CASSRRQADTEAFF. Written as DNA, the CDR3 is TGTGCCAGCAGTCGCAGGCAGGCGGACACTGAAGCTTTCTTT.

The genes are TRBV11-1 and TRBJ1-2; 7 bases fit TRBD1. Trimming removed 4 bases from V and 6 bases from J; junction bases left unmatched: 14. This CDR3 comprises 16 residues. From germline, CDR1 is SGHAT and CDR2 FQDESV (reference sequence). The CDR3 region is CASSSSGTAGWNGYTF. In DNA, the CDR3 is TGTGCCAGCAGCTCTAGTGGGACAGCGGGATGGAATGGCTACACCTTC.

This clonotype was detected many times. V and J are TRBV12-3 or TRBV12-4 and TRBJ1-1; D gene unclear. The V gene lost 3 bases and the J gene lost 5 bases, with 7 bases spanning the gap. This CDR3 spans 12 amino acids. The CDR3 reads CASSFGLTEAFF. CDR3 DNA sequence: TGTGCCAGCAGTTTTGGGCTAACTGAAGCTTTCTTT.

This rearrangement joins TRBV3-1 to TRBJ1-2; D gene uncertain. CDR1 LGHDT and CDR2 YNNKEL come from the germline V gene (reference sequence). The V and J ends lost 1 base and 2 bases respectively, with 8 bases between them. There are 14 residues in the CDR3. The CDR3 spells CASSQVEQNYGYTF. The CDR3 DNA reads TGTGCCAGCAGCCAAGTGGAACAGAACTATGGCTACACCTTC. The full variable domain, its missing parts supplied by reference TRBV3-1 and TRBJ1-2, is DTAVSQTPKYLVTQMGNDKSIKCEQNLGHDTMYWYKQDSKKFLKIMFSYNNKELIINETVPNRFSPKSPDKAHLNLHINSLELGDSAVYFCASSQVEQNYGYTFGSGTRLTVV.

The sample holds a few counts of this clonotype. This rearrangement joins TRBV7-2 to TRBJ2-5; D not resolved. V shed 2 bases and J shed 7 bases, with 8 bases lying between them. Germline values: CDR1 SGHTA, CDR2 FQGNSA. The CDR3 runs to 12 residues. The CDR3 sequence: CASSLLLGTQYF. The CDR3 DNA reads TGTGCCAGCAGCTTACTTTTAGGGACCCAGTACTTC.

This clonotype was detected a few times. The chain is built from TRBV9 and TRBJ1-1; a possible D gene is TRBD1 (5 bases). The V and J ends lost 0 bases and 5 bases respectively, with 14 bases between them. The CDR3 runs to 15 residues. Per the germline V gene, CDR1 is SGDLS and CDR2 is YYNGEE. In DNA, the CDR3 is TGTGCCAGCAGCGTAGTTTCGGGGGGTGATACTGAAGCTTTCTTT. It specifies CASSVVSGGDTEAFF.

The V and J genes are TRBV9 and TRBJ2-5; 11 bases align to TRBD1. CDR3 length: 17 amino acids. V was pared by 0 bases and J by 3 bases, with 7 bases of the junction left unmatched. Germline values: CDR1 SGDLS, CDR2 YYNGEE. The CDR3 sequence: CASSVGHGGQGEETQYF. Here the CDR3 DNA reads TGTGCCAGCAGCGTAGGCCATGGGGGACAGGGGGAAGAGACCCAGTACTTC.